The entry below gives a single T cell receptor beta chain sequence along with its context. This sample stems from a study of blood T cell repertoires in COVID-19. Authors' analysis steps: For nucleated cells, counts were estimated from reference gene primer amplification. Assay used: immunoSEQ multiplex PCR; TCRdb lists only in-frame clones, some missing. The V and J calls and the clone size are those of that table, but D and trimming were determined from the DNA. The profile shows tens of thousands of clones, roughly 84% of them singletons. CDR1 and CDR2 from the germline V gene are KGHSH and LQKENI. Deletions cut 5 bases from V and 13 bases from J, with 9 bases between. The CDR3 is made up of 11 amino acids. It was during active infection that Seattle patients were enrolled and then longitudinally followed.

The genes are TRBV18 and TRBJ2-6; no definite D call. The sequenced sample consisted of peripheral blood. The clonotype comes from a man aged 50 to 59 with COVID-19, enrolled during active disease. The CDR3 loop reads CASSSTKVLTF. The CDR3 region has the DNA TGTGCCAGCTCATCAACAAAGGTCCTGACTTTC.